These T cell receptor beta chains were read from a single sample in a study of control samples from healthy donors and cancer patients. Sequencing was performed with immunoSEQ multiplex PCR; in TCRdb, only in-frame clones are kept and a portion is missing. The sample carries 65,000 to 95,000 clones, approximately 89% recorded once. The sequenced sample was blood. The receptors were gathered from a middle-aged man in good health. Each CDR3 is given with its conserved first and last residue. The D gene is left open where the match is weak. Clone size, where shown, is once, few, many, or a class for clones that have expanded.

j_gene | d_gene | abundance | v_gene | CDR3aa | CDR3nt
TRBJ2-2 | - | - | TRBV4-3 | CASSRFRDMNTGELFF | TGCGCCAGCAGCCGTTTCCGGGACATGAACACCGGGGAGCTGTTTTTT
TRBJ2-3 | - | - | TRBV3-1/TRBV3-2 | CASSQVSGTDTQYF | TGTGCCAGCAGCCAAGTATCAGGGACCGATACGCAGTATTTT
TRBJ1-1 | - | - | TRBV28 | CASSLPNTEAFF | TGTGCCAGCAGTCTTCCCAACACTGAAGCTTTCTTT
TRBJ1-6 | - | - | TRBV19 | CASNTFYNSPLHF | TGTGCCAGTAATACTTTCTATAATTCACCCCTCCACTTT
TRBJ2-1 | TRBD1 | - | TRBV5-1 | CASSRSPGQRYNEQFF | TGCGCCAGCAGCCGATCGCCGGGACAGCGCTACAATGAGCAGTTCTTC
TRBJ2-5 | - | - | TRBV5-3 | CARSRVGTLLQETQYF | TGTGCCAGAAGCCGGGTGGGGACGCTCCTCCAAGAGACCCAGTACTTC
TRBJ2-7 | - | - | TRBV13 | CASSFGRSYEQYF | TGTGCCAGCAGCTTTGGCAGGTCCTACGAGCAGTACTTC
TRBJ2-5 | - | - | TRBV9 | CASSSEGETQYF | TGTGCCAGCAGTTCAGAGGGAGAGACCCAGTACTTC
TRBJ1-2 | - | - | TRBV6-4 | CASTARDMNYGYTF | TGTGCCAGCACTGCGCGGGACATGAACTATGGCTACACCTTC
TRBJ2-1 | TRBD2 | - | TRBV6-5 | CASTLVGGYNEQFF | TGTGCCAGCACCTTAGTGGGAGGGTACAATGAGCAGTTCTTC
TRBJ1-5 | - | - | TRBV28 | CASSPVEIVSQHF | TGTGCCAGCAGTCCCGTAGAGATAGTGTCCCAGCATTTT
TRBJ2-5 | TRBD2 | once | TRBV5-1 | CASSDSGGETQYF | TGCGCCAGCAGCGATAGCGGGGGGGAGACCCAGTACTTC
TRBJ1-1 | - | once | TRBV4-3 | CASSQDQGDTEAFF | TGCGCCAGCAGCCAAGATCAAGGGGACACTGAAGCTTTCTTT
TRBJ2-3 | - | - | TRBV9 | CASSVVGLDTQYF | TGTGCCAGCAGCGTAGTGGGGCTAGATACGCAGTATTTT
TRBJ1-5 | - | - | TRBV13 | CASSLGRGGPQPQHF | TGTGCCAGCAGCTTAGGCAGGGGAGGGCCCCAGCCCCAGCATTTT
TRBJ1-1 | - | - | TRBV19 | CASSWAGYTEAFF | TGTGCCAGTAGTTGGGCAGGGTACACTGAAGCTTTCTTT
TRBJ1-2 | - | - | TRBV2 | CASSEALGGVGGYTF | TGTGCCAGCAGTGAAGCGCTAGGGGGGGTAGGTGGCTACACCTTC